These T cell receptor beta chains were read from a single sample in a study of control samples from healthy donors and cancer patients. Clones were read by immunoSEQ multiplex PCR, and TCRdb kept only the in-frame ones, dropping some. The repertoire holds under 200,000 clones, with around 91% as singletons. The material sequenced was blood. The receptors were sampled from a woman in her twenties or thirties in good health. The CDR3 runs from the conserved cysteine through the conserved F or W. Each record gives: V gene, D gene, J gene, clone size, CDR3 protein, CDR3 DNA. The D gene is left open where the match is weak. Clone size appears in some rows only: once, few, many, or a class for an expanded clone.

TRBV5-1	-	TRBJ1-6	-	CASSLRDGNNSPLHF	TGCGCCAGCAGCTTAAGGGACGGAAATAATTCACCCCTCCACTTT
TRBV10-3	-	TRBJ1-4	-	CAISESGERGKLFF	TGTGCCATCAGTGAGTCAGGAGAAAGGGGAAAACTGTTTTTT
TRBV7-2	TRBD2	TRBJ2-1	-	CASSLGPAGTYNEQLF	TGTGCCAGCAGCTTAGGGCCAGCGGGGACCTACAATGAGCAGCTCTTC
TRBV15	-	TRBJ2-7	-	CATSRDGGLAYEQYF	TGTGCCACCAGCAGAGATGGGGGTCTGGCCTACGAGCAGTACTTC
TRBV7-9	TRBD1	TRBJ1-3	-	CASSHMGQSSGNTIYF	TGTGCCAGCAGCCATATGGGACAGAGCTCTGGAAACACCATATATTTT
TRBV19	-	TRBJ1-4	-	CASSGTSATNEKLFF	TGTGCCAGTAGCGGGACGTCTGCAACTAATGAAAAACTGTTTTTT
TRBV27	TRBD1	TRBJ2-7	-	CASSLGTGYEQYF	TGTGCCAGCAGTCTCGGGACAGGGTATGAGCAGTACTTC
TRBV11-3	-	TRBJ2-1	-	CASSLGGASNEQFF	TGTGCCAGCAGCTTAGGTGGCGCTAGCAATGAGCAGTTCTTC
TRBV6-2/TRBV6-3	-	TRBJ1-2	-	CASSRGSNYGYTF	TGTGCCAGCAGTCGGGGGTCTAACTATGGCTACACCTTC
TRBV5-1	TRBD2	TRBJ2-7	-	CASSRDTSGGINEQYF	TGCGCCAGCAGCCGAGACACTAGCGGGGGGATCAACGAGCAGTACTTC
TRBV7-6	-	TRBJ2-1	once	CASSPRPANEQFF	TGTGCCAGCAGCCCCAGACCCGCCAATGAGCAGTTCTTC
TRBV5-4	TRBD1	TRBJ1-3	few	CASSRTQGAGNTIYF	TGTGCCAGCAGCAGGACACAGGGGGCTGGAAACACCATATATTTT
TRBV5-1	TRBD1	TRBJ2-1	-	CASSPRDRVDEQFF	TGCGCCAGCAGCCCCCGGGACAGGGTTGATGAGCAGTTCTTC
TRBV18	TRBD1	TRBJ2-2	-	CASSPTGGDTGELFF	TGTGCCAGCTCACCCACAGGGGGAGACACCGGGGAGCTGTTTTTT
TRBV20-1	TRBD2	TRBJ2-5	-	CSASLAGRETQYF	TGCAGTGCTAGTCTAGCGGGAAGAGAGACCCAGTACTTC
TRBV18	-	TRBJ2-5	-	CASSPPVGDETQYF	TGTGCCAGCTCACCACCGGTTGGGGACGAGACCCAGTACTTC
TRBV28	-	TRBJ1-2	-	CASSLSRGYGYTF	TGTGCCAGCAGTTTATCACGGGGCTATGGCTACACCTTC
TRBV6-5	-	TRBJ2-7	-	CASCQGTYEQYF	TGTGCCAGCTGCCAGGGTACCTACGAGCAGTACTTC
TRBV2	-	TRBJ1-5	-	CASKGPLEQPQHF	TGTGCCAGCAAGGGACCTCTGGAACAGCCCCAGCATTTT
TRBV15	-	TRBJ1-1	-	CATSRGGTATEAFF	TGTGCCACCAGCAGAGGGGGGACCGCCACCGAAGCTTTCTTT
TRBV10-2	TRBD2	TRBJ2-3	-	CASLLAGAGDTQYF	TGCGCCAGCTTACTAGCGGGAGCTGGAGATACGCAGTATTTT
TRBV14	-	TRBJ1-2	-	CASSQIVAYGYTF	TGTGCCAGCAGCCAAATAGTCGCGTATGGCTACACCTTC
TRBV2	TRBD1	TRBJ1-2	once	CASREGQNYGYTF	TGTGCCAGCAGGGAGGGACAGAACTATGGCTACACCTTC
TRBV7-9	TRBD2	TRBJ2-5	-	CASSPWTSGGAETQYF	TGTGCCAGCAGCCCGTGGACTAGCGGGGGGGCAGAGACCCAGTACTTC
TRBV27	TRBD1	TRBJ1-4	-	CASSRQGANEKLFF	TGTGCCAGCAGTAGACAGGGGGCTAATGAAAAACTGTTTTTT
TRBV21-1	-	TRBJ2-3	-	CASSKGQGGGLAGTDTQYF	TGTGCCAGCAGCAAAGGACAGGGAGGCGGACTAGCCGGCACAGATACGCAGTATTTT
TRBV3-1/TRBV3-2	-	TRBJ1-2	-	CASSQGGGAGYGYTF	TGTGCCAGCAGCCAAGGGGGGGGCGCAGGCTATGGCTACACCTTC
TRBV5-6	-	TRBJ2-5	-	CASSLGAQETQYF	TGTGCCAGCAGCTTGGGGGCCCAAGAGACCCAGTACTTC
TRBV5-8	-	TRBJ1-6	-	CASSLARGGNSPLHF	TGTGCCAGCAGCTTGGCCAGGGGCGGAAATTCACCCCTCCACTTT
TRBV27	-	TRBJ2-5	once	CASSPTQETQYF	TGTGCCAGCAGTCCTACTCAAGAGACCCAGTACTTC
TRBV28	TRBD2	TRBJ2-7	-	CASRVQLAGGHEQYF	TGTGCCAGCAGGGTACAACTAGCGGGAGGCCACGAGCAGTACTTC
TRBV6-5	TRBD2	TRBJ2-7	few	CASSYSPAGVYEQYF	TGTGCCAGCAGTTACTCTCCAGCGGGAGTGTACGAGCAGTACTTC
TRBV7-8	-	TRBJ1-4	-	CASSLGIFEKLFF	TGTGCCAGCAGCTTAGGCATTTTCGAAAAACTGTTTTTT
TRBV29-1	TRBD1	TRBJ2-7	-	CSVEKGQGTYEQYF	TGCAGCGTTGAGAAGGGACAGGGAACCTACGAGCAGTACTTC
TRBV19	TRBD1	TRBJ1-1	-	CASSMGFATGANTEAFF	TGTGCCAGTAGTATGGGGTTCGCGACAGGGGCGAACACTGAAGCTTTCTTT
TRBV10-3	-	TRBJ1-3	-	CAISAQSSGNTIYF	TGTGCCATCAGTGCACAGAGCTCTGGAAACACCATATATTTT
TRBV4-3	-	TRBJ1-4	few	CASSPRGLATNEKLFF	TGCGCCAGCAGCCCACGGGGCCTTGCAACTAATGAAAAACTGTTTTTT
TRBV5-1	TRBD2	TRBJ2-7	few	CASSIPLAGGEQYF	TGCGCCAGCAGCATTCCACTAGCGGGAGGAGAGCAGTACTTC